Below, 27 T cell receptor beta chains from the same sample are listed, as sequenced in a study of tissue T cells after allogeneic stem cell transplantation. This sample's time point: mouse harvest day 14 after allogeneic transplant. The graft held 10^6 splenic CD5+ T cells and 10^7 T-cell-depleted bone marrow cells. TCRdb's copy holds only in-frame clones and misses some; the assay was immunoSEQ multiplex PCR. The profile shows about 5,800 clones, over 45% of them singletons. The sample comprised gut tissue. The receptors derive from a female BALB/c mouse given C57BL/6 T cells with graft-versus-host disease after an allogeneic hematopoietic cell transplant.

This clone was detected a few times. Mouse gene names and germline throughout. Sequencing ends 1 residue short of the CDR3 end; the germline J gene provides the rest. The chain employs TRBV20 and TRBJ2-4; 7 bases fit TRBD2. The V segment lost 0 bases and the J segment 1 base; nucleotides outside the gene matches: 7. CDR3 length equals 16 residues. Germline V gene sequence: CDR1 GFQATS, CDR2 STVNSAI. CDR3 bases read: TGTGGTGCTAGGGAAGGTGGGGGGAGAGGTCAAAACACCTTGTAC. Translating it yields CGAREGGGRGQNTLY. The full-length CDR3 reads as CGAREGGGRGQNTLYF.

Comment on this clone: The gene names given are mouse names. Sequencing ends 1 residue short of the CDR3 end; the germline J gene provides the rest. The chain is built from TRBV26 and TRBJ2-5; D is ambiguous. Germline loops: CDR1 KGHPV, CDR2 FQNQEV (reference sequence). The CDR3 is made up of 12 amino acids. Between the trimmed V and J ends, which lost 4 bases and 3 bases, there was a span of 5 bases. The CDR3 DNA, read in part, is TGTGCCAGCAGTCGACATCAAGACACCCAGTAC. Its translation is CASSRHQDTQY. In full, the CDR3 reads CASSRHQDTQYF.

Remarks on this clone: Any gene name here is a mouse gene name. The read ends 1 residue shy of where the CDR3 ends; the end is completed using the germline J gene. The V call is TRBV17, the J call TRBJ2-7; TRBD2 is a possible D gene (5 bases). From germline, CDR1 is MNHDT and CDR2 YYDKIL. Trimming pared 0 bases from V and 0 bases from J, leaving 9 bases between. This CDR3 has 15 residues. This CDR3 is CASSRDPGSSYEQYF. The sequenced CDR3 bases are TGTGCTAGCAGTAGAGATCCTGGGAGCTCCTATGAACAGTAC.

On this clone itself: Genes and germline are mouse. The read comes to an end 1 residue before the CDR3 does, leaving the germline J gene to fill in the end. The chain combines TRBV13-2 with TRBJ1-4; possible D gene TRBD1, 5 bases. This CDR3 is built from 12 residues. The germline V gene encodes CDR1 NNHNN and CDR2 SYGAGS (reference sequence). Between the trimmed V and J ends, which lost 3 bases and 7 bases, there was a span of 7 bases. The CDR3 loop reads CASGVGGERLFF. The sequenced CDR3 bases are TGTGCCAGCGGTGTGGGGGGCGAAAGATTATTT.

Details on this clone: Mouse gene names apply. The CDR3 end is not reached by the read, which stops 1 residue before it; the germline J gene fills it in. The chain couples TRBV12-2 to TRBJ1-2; TRBD1 agrees at 8 bases. Trimming cost V 4 bases and J 2 bases; bases outside gene matches: 5. Germline V gene lookup returns CDR1 SGHLS and CDR2 HYDKME. This CDR3 comprises 14 residues. Incomplete CDR3 DNA: TGTGCCAGCTCCCTACAGGGGGGGAACTCCGACTACACC. The encoded protein is CASSLQGGNSDYT. The whole CDR3 protein is CASSLQGGNSDYTF.

This clone has only one observation. Here the gene names and germline are mouse. The read comes to an end 1 residue before the CDR3 does, leaving the germline J gene to fill in the end. The V call is TRBV15, the J call TRBJ2-3, with 8 bases identical to TRBD1. With 5 bases clipped from V and 3 bases from J, the junction kept 7 bases outside the gene matches. The CDR3 is 15 amino acids. Germline CDR1 SGHND, CDR2 FRSKSL. Incomplete CDR3 DNA: TGTGCCAGCAGTCCCGGGACAGGCGGGGCAGAAACGCTGTAT. It specifies CASSPGTGGAETLY. The CDR3 in its entirety is CASSPGTGGAETLYF.

This clone was seen only once. The gene names given are mouse names. Sequencing ends 1 residue short of the CDR3 end; the germline J gene provides the rest. The rearrangement links TRBV26 to TRBJ2-4; 11 positions match TRBD1. This CDR3 has 15 amino acids. J gave up 3 bases and V 5 bases, and 4 bases lay outside the gene matches. From germline, CDR1 is KGHPV and CDR2 FQNQEV (reference sequence). The CDR3 loop reads CASSYGTGGQNTLYF. CDR3 bases read: TGTGCCAGCAGTTACGGGACAGGGGGACAAAACACCTTGTAC.

Concerning this clone itself: Gene names denote mouse genes. Read coverage stops 1 residue before the CDR3 terminus; the germline J gene supplies the remainder. The gene calls are TRBV2 and TRBJ1-4, with 7 bases lining up with TRBD1. Germline CDR1 and CDR2: LGHNA and YSYQKL. The CDR3 loop spans 15 amino acids. V was pared by 0 bases and J by 7 bases, with 5 bases of the junction left unmatched. CDR3 loop: CASSQERGRTERLFF. The CDR3 bases that were read are TGTGCCAGCAGCCAAGAAAGGGGGCGGACCGAAAGATTATTT.

Turning to this clone: Mouse names are used for the genes. The read is 1 residue too short to cover the CDR3 end, so that end is filled in from the germline J gene. The rearrangement uses TRBV5 and TRBJ2-1, with 13 bases matching TRBD2. The CDR3 is 16 residues long. Germline CDR1 reads LGHNA; CDR2 reads YNLKQL (reference sequence). The V gene end was trimmed by 3 bases and the J gene end by 1 base; junction bases not matched to a gene: 0. The sequenced CDR3 bases are TGTGCCAGCAGCCAGGGACTGGGGGGGAACTATGCTGAGCAGTTC. Translating it yields CASSQGLGGNYAEQF. The complete CDR3 sequence is CASSQGLGGNYAEQFF.

With respect to this clone: Gene names are the mouse ones. The read comes to an end 1 residue before the CDR3 does, leaving the germline J gene to fill in the end. The chain couples TRBV13-2 to TRBJ2-5; the match to TRBD1 covers 7 bases. In germline, CDR1 is NNHNN, CDR2 SYGAGS (reference sequence). V dropped 1 base and J dropped 4; count of bases not matched to a gene: 3. This CDR3 has 14 amino acids. CDR3 bases read: TGTGCCAGCGGTGATAGAGACAGGGAAGACACCCAGTAC. Translated, it gives CASGDRDREDTQY. The entire CDR3 protein is CASGDRDREDTQYF.

As to this clone: Germline and junction disagree at one end, which may indicate a read error. Gene and germline names: mouse. The read ends 1 residue before the CDR3 terminus; that terminus is restored from the germline J gene. The chain has TRBV13-1 and TRBJ1-4; D not certain. The germline V gene encodes CDR1 NSHNY and CDR2 SYGAGN. CDR3 length: 15 residues. CDR3 DNA (partial): TGTGCCAGCGGTGATGCAGGCAATTCCAACGAAAGATTATTT. Its translation: CASGDAGNSNERLF. The whole CDR3 reads CASGDAGNSNERLFF.

About this clone itself: All gene names here are mouse names. The read is 1 residue too short to cover the CDR3 end, so that end is filled in from the germline J gene. The chain joins TRBV24 to TRBJ2-1; 7 bases fit TRBD1. The V segment lost 7 bases and the J segment 6 bases; nucleotides outside the gene matches: 9. The CDR3 runs 14 residues. Per the germline V gene, CDR1 is KGHTA and CDR2 is FRNEEI. CDR3 region: CASTKPTGVAEQFF. The sequenced CDR3 bases are TGTGCCAGCACCAAACCAACAGGGGTTGCTGAGCAGTTC.

About this clone itself: All gene names here are mouse names. The CDR3 end lies 1 residue beyond the end of the read and is filled in from the germline J gene. The chain joins TRBV3 to TRBJ2-5, with 7 bases fitting TRBD2. Germline assignment: CDR1 SNHLY and CDR2 FYNGKV (reference sequence). Trimming cost V 5 bases and J 3 bases; bases outside gene matches: 2. There are 13 residues in the CDR3. CDR3 amino acids: CASSPLGQDTQYF. CDR3 bases read: TGTGCCAGCAGCCCACTGGGGCAAGACACCCAGTAC.

This clone has a handful of counts. All gene names here are mouse names. The read gets to within 1 residue of the CDR3 end, and the germline J gene fills in the rest. The chain combines TRBV12-1 with TRBJ2-5, with 10 bases matching TRBD2. Losses at the gene ends were 0 bases for V and 2 bases for J; bases not matched to a gene: 4. The CDR3 is 16 amino acids. Germline V gene data show CDR1 as SGHSN and CDR2 as HYEKVE. CDR3 residues: CASSLRLGGGQDTQYF. The DNA read from the CDR3 is TGTGCCAGCTCTCTCCGACTGGGGGGAGGCCAAGACACCCAGTAC.

A few counts support this clone. Gene names and germline refer to mouse. The read finishes 1 residue shy of the CDR3 end, and the germline J gene is used to complete it. The chain has TRBV26 and TRBJ1-1; D remains ambiguous. Looked up from germline, CDR1 is KGHPV and CDR2 is FQNQEV (reference sequence). Deletions cut 6 bases from V and 6 bases from J, with 11 bases between. This CDR3 has 12 amino acids. The DNA read from the CDR3 is TGTGCCAGCAGCCGGGATCCCCCAGAAGTCTTC. Its translation is CASSRDPPEVF. The entire CDR3 protein is CASSRDPPEVFF.

Of note for this clone: The genes are named according to mouse. The read gets to within 1 residue of the CDR3 end, and the germline J gene fills in the rest. The chain joins TRBV26 to TRBJ2-4; no reliable D call. The CDR3 runs 14 residues. Deletions cut 4 bases from V and 0 bases from J, with 8 bases between. The germline CDR1 and CDR2 sequences are KGHPV and FQNQEV (reference sequence). CDR3 DNA, as far as it was read: TGTGCCAGCAGTCCCCACAAAAGTCAAAACACCTTGTAC. Its protein is CASSPHKSQNTLY. The whole CDR3 reads CASSPHKSQNTLYF. The variable domain in full, with the rest retrieved from reference TRBV26 and TRBJ2-4, is NSKVIQTPRYLVKGQGQKAKMRCIPEKGHPVVFWYQQNKNNEFKFLINFQNQEVLQQIDMTEKRFSAECPSNSPCSLEIQSSEAGDSALYLCASSPHKSQNTLYFGAGTRLSVL.

In the case of this clone: All gene names here are mouse names. The read gets to within 1 residue of the CDR3 end, and the germline J gene fills in the rest. This rearrangement joins TRBV26 to TRBJ1-1; D is unresolved. Trimming pared 4 bases from V and 0 bases from J, leaving 9 bases between. The germline V gene encodes CDR1 KGHPV and CDR2 FQNQEV (reference sequence). The CDR3 has 14 amino acids. The CDR3 reads CASSRGGTNTEVFF. CDR3 bases read: TGTGCCAGCAGTCGGGGAGGGACAAACACAGAAGTCTTC.

A note on this clone: Gene names denote mouse genes. The read ends 1 residue before the CDR3 terminus; that terminus is restored from the germline J gene. The chain links TRBV13-2 to TRBJ2-7, with a tentative D call TRBD2 (5 bases). CDR1 and CDR2 from the germline V gene are NNHNN and SYGAGS (reference sequence). Deletions cut 6 bases from V and 2 bases from J, with 9 bases between. This CDR3 is built from 12 residues. The part of the CDR3 DNA that was read is TGTGCCAGCGCGCTGGGCCCCTATGAACAGTAC. Its protein is CASALGPYEQY. The whole CDR3 sequence is CASALGPYEQYF.

Note on this clone: Germline and genes: mouse. CDR3 residues: CASSPLGKNSDYTF. The CDR3 bases that were read are TGTGCTAGCAGTCCCCTCGGCAAAAACTCCGACTACACC. The V call is TRBV29, the J call TRBJ1-2; D uncertain. The missing CDR3 end, 1 residue past where the read stops, is filled in from the germline J gene. V was pared by 5 bases and J by 1 base, with 11 bases between. Germline-derived CDR1 and CDR2 are MSHET and SYDVDS. The CDR3 has 14 residues.

This clone occurred once. Gene names denote mouse genes. The read terminates 1 residue ahead of where the CDR3 ends, so the germline J gene completes it. The chain has TRBV22 and TRBJ1-3; the table's D call, TRBD1, has no DNA check behind it. TRBV22 is marked as a pseudogene. The CDR3 contains 16 residues. CDR3: CASSCLWTGVGNTLYF. The CDR3 bases that were read are TGTGCCAGCAGTTGTTTGTGGACAGGGGTCGGAAATACGCTCTAT.

About this clone: Here the gene names and germline are mouse. Read coverage stops 1 residue before the CDR3 terminus; the germline J gene supplies the remainder. This chain links TRBV12-2 with TRBJ1-4; TRBD1 matches at 12 bases. V shed 2 bases and J 7 bases; nucleotides not matched to a gene: 4. CDR3 length: 15 amino acids. Germline V gene lookup returns CDR1 SGHLS and CDR2 HYDKME. The CDR3 sequence is CASSPGTGGPERLFF. The CDR3 bases that were read are TGTGCCAGCTCTCCCGGGACAGGGGGCCCCGAAAGATTATTT.

Regarding this clone: Germline and genes: mouse. The read is 1 residue too short to cover the CDR3 end, so that end is filled in from the germline J gene. The identical CDR3 is also encoded by other nucleotide sequences in the sample. The V call is TRBV26, the J call TRBJ2-4; D ambiguous. There are 13 residues in the CDR3. Trimming pared 2 bases from V and 0 bases from J, leaving 3 bases between. CDR1 KGHPV and CDR2 FQNQEV come from the germline V gene (reference sequence). The chain's CDR3 is CASSLPSQNTLYF. The covered CDR3 bases are TGTGCCAGCAGTCTGCCTAGTCAAAACACCTTGTAC.

As for this clone: Germline and genes here are mouse. The sequenced fragment ends 1 residue before the CDR3 boundary, so the rest is inferred from the germline J gene. J is TRBJ2-4 and V is TRBV26, with 8 nucleotides matching TRBD1. The V gene's germline CDR1 is KGHPV and CDR2 FQNQEV (reference sequence). The CDR3 totals 16 residues. J gave up 1 base and V 1 base, and 4 bases lay outside the gene matches. CDR3 DNA (partial): TGTGCCAGCAGTCTGTTGCAGGGGGCGCGTCAAAACACCTTGTAC. Translating gives CASSLLQGARQNTLY. The full CDR3 protein reads CASSLLQGARQNTLYF.

Turning to this clone: All gene names here are mouse names. The read stops 1 residue short of the end of the CDR3; the missing end is completed from the germline J gene. The V call is TRBV2, the J call TRBJ2-3; D uncertain. This CDR3 spans 15 amino acids. Per germline, CDR1 LGHNA and CDR2 YSYQKL. Trimming removed 0 bases at V and 0 bases at J, with 7 bases between. The part of the CDR3 DNA that was read is TGTGCCAGCAGCCAAGAGGGCATTAGTGCAGAAACGCTGTAT. Its translation is CASSQEGISAETLY. The entire CDR3 protein is CASSQEGISAETLYF.

Remarks on this clone: The DNA is omitted, as the CDR3 cannot be located on it reliably, and the CDR3 follows TCRdb's listing. All gene names here are mouse names. The chain couples TRBV23 to TRBJ2-3; TRBD2 is taken as the D call from the table, unchecked against the DNA. Looked up from germline, CDR1 is KGHTA and CDR2 is FQNQQP. The CDR3 is 16 amino acids long, termini counted. The CDR3 reads CSSSRDWGGGAETLYF.

As regards this clone: Each gene name is a mouse one. With the read ending 1 residue before the CDR3 end, the germline J gene is used to fill in that end. The chain employs TRBV5 and TRBJ2-3, with a weak D call TRBD2 (6 bases). V lost 1 base and J 1 base, leaving 12 bases between the germline ends. The germline gives CDR1 LGHNA, CDR2 YNLKQL (reference sequence). The CDR3 runs 16 residues. The CDR3 reads CASSQVGGGGAETLYF. The sequenced CDR3 bases are TGTGCCAGCAGCCAAGTTGGGGGAGGGGGTGCAGAAACGCTGTAT.

To note about this clone: A much larger clone sits a single nucleotide away, making a read error possible. The gene names given are mouse names. The CDR3 extends 1 residue past the end of the read, so its final part is completed from the germline J gene. Other DNA variants within this sample encode the same CDR3. The chain joins TRBV3 to TRBJ1-4, with 7 bases that match TRBD1. The CDR3 extends over 14 amino acids. Germline CDR1 and CDR2: SNHLY and FYNGKV (reference sequence). J gave up 0 bases and V 5 bases, and 0 bases lay outside the gene matches. This CDR3 reads CASSTGVSNERLFF. The DNA read from the CDR3 is TGTGCCAGCAGCACAGGGGTTTCCAACGAAAGATTATTT.